This TCR beta chain originates from a study of identical twins. No donor was unhealthy or non-Caucasian. On this clonotype itself: Its antigen is currently unknown.

CDR3 length: 15 amino acids. V lost 2 bases and J lost 11, with 21 bases in between. Germline CDR1 SNHLY, CDR2 FYNNEI. Study-wide findings and caveats: Abundant beta clonotypes from cord blood bore fewer insertions; memory repertoires lacked this pattern. The authors drew conclusions from cross-sectional statistical analysis rather than following the same donors. Surplus twin overlap in beta out-of-frame sequences was less pronounced.

MiXCR, run by TCRdb on the 5' RACE reads, gives a single entry per CDR3 protein. The repertoire holds 1.5 million to 2 million distinct CDR3 sequences, about 30% seen once, with around 0.25% in the top ten. The origin of this receptor is a newborn girl in good health. Material: cord blood. V gene TRBV2 combines with J gene TRBJ2-5; possible D gene TRBD1, 7 bases. CDR3 loop: CASSERRGRMDEQYF. The CDR3 coding sequence is TGTGCCAGCAGTGAAAGGAGGGGGCGAATGGATGAGCAGTACTTC.